Shown below are 12 T cell receptor beta chains from a single sample sequenced in a study of blood T cell repertoires in COVID-19. TCRdb's table, derived via immunoSEQ multiplex PCR, lists solely in-frame clones and lacks some. Of about 360,000 clones in the sample, approximately 86% were seen once. Specimen: peripheral blood. The receptors here all came from a woman between 55 and 75 years old with COVID-19, enrolled during active disease.

This chain joins TRBV7-2 and TRBJ1-6; 7 bases line up with TRBD1. V was pared by 6 bases and J by 6 bases, with 2 bases of the junction left unmatched. The CDR3 sequence is 13 residues long. Looked up from germline, CDR1 is SGHTA and CDR2 is FQGNSA. Written as DNA, the CDR3 is TGTGCCAGCAGGGACAGGACTAATTCACCCCTCCACTTT. Amino acid sequence: CASRDRTNSPLHF.

The chain combines TRBV28 with TRBJ2-7; the match to TRBD1 covers 7 bases. There are 15 residues in the CDR3. With 8 bases clipped from V and 3 bases from J, the junction kept 13 bases outside the gene matches. Germline V gene lookup returns CDR1 MDHEN and CDR2 SYDVKM. CDR3 DNA: TGTGCCAGCGCGAGTCCCGGGACAGCGCACTACGAGCAGTACTTC. This encodes CASASPGTAHYEQYF. The variable domain in full, completed from reference TRBV28 and TRBJ2-7, reads DVKVTQSSRYLVKRTGEKVFLECVQDMDHENMFWYRQDPGLGLRLIYFSYDVKMKEKGDIPEGYSVSREKKERFSLILESASTNQTSMYLCASASPGTAHYEQYFGPGTRLTVT.

This chain links TRBV9 with TRBJ1-2; 7 bases match TRBD1. Per germline, CDR1 SGDLS and CDR2 YYNGEE. V lost 0 bases, J lost 4 bases, and 6 bases stayed unmatched. This CDR3 is 15 amino acids long. CDR3 residues: CASSVGTGTIYGYTF. DNA of the CDR3: TGTGCCAGCAGCGTAGGGACAGGTACCATCTATGGCTACACCTTC.

The rearrangement links TRBV5-1 to TRBJ2-1; 8 nucleotides line up with TRBD2. Germline assignment: CDR1 SGHRS and CDR2 YFSETQ. The CDR3 totals 15 residues. V shed 4 bases and J 4 bases; nucleotides not matched to a gene: 7. The CDR3 here is CASSPSGGPYNEQFF. The CDR3 region has the DNA TGCGCCAGCAGCCCTTCGGGGGGGCCATACAATGAGCAGTTCTTC.

The chain has TRBV15 and TRBJ2-3; tentative D call: TRBD2 (7 bases). CDR1 and CDR2 (germline): LNHNV, YYDKDF (reference sequence). Trimming left V 0 bases short and J 5 bases short, with 12 bases between. The CDR3 has 15 amino acids. This CDR3 is CATSREGGAGDTQYF. CDR3 in DNA: TGTGCCACCAGCAGAGAGGGGGGGGCGGGAGATACGCAGTATTTT.

This clone has a single count. The chain uses TRBV5-1 and TRBJ2-5; 13 nucleotides match TRBD2. Germline V gene data show CDR1 as SGHRS and CDR2 as YFSETQ. J was trimmed by 4 bases and V by 0 bases; bases with no gene match: 6. The CDR3 sequence is 17 residues long. The DNA of the CDR3 is TGCGCCAGCAGCTTGGCACTAGCGGGGGGGAGAGGAGAGACCCAGTACTTC. Protein sequence: CASSLALAGGRGETQYF.

The chain employs TRBV6-5 and TRBJ1-4, with D possibly TRBD1 on 5 matching bases. Trimming left V 4 bases short and J 7 bases short, with 19 bases between. Germline lookup yields CDR1 MNHEY and CDR2 SVGAGI. The CDR3 has 16 residues. The CDR3 is CASSSRGTQAGEKLFF. The DNA for the CDR3 is TGTGCCAGCAGTTCCCGGGGGACTCAAGCAGGTGAAAAACTGTTTTTT.

The chain is built from TRBV19 and TRBJ1-1, with D tentatively TRBD1 (5 bases). V was clipped by 8 bases and J by 2 bases, with 15 bases between them. CDR1 and CDR2 (germline): LNHDA, SQIVND (reference sequence). This CDR3 region has 14 residues. CDR3 in amino acids: CASLTGAINTEAFF. The CDR3 region has the DNA TGTGCCAGTTTAACTGGGGCGATTAACACTGAAGCTTTCTTT.

CDR3 DNA sequence: TGTGCCAGCACCTCGACAGTCTTCGCACAATCAGATACGCAGTATTTT. Protein: CASTSTVFAQSDTQYF. The J gene is TRBJ2-3, the V gene TRBV27, with TRBD1 as a possible D gene (5 bases). Germline-derived CDR1 and CDR2 are MNHEY and SMNVEV (reference sequence). Trimming removed 7 bases from V and 4 bases from J, with 21 bases in between. There are 16 residues in the CDR3.

The genes are TRBV27 and TRBJ2-1, with a weak D call TRBD1 (7 bases). Germline V CDR1 and CDR2: MNHEY, SMNVEV (reference sequence). The CDR3 runs 16 residues. The ends were cut back, 4 bases at V and 4 bases at J, with 17 bases in the middle. CDR3 DNA sequence: TGTGCCAGCAGTTACCGCCAGGGGGGACTTTACAATGAGCAGTTCTTC. It translates to CASSYRQGGLYNEQFF.

This chain joins TRBV10-1 and TRBJ1-1, with D possibly being TRBD1 (6 bases). The CDR3 length is 12 residues. V dropped 4 bases and J dropped 6 bases, with 9 bases sitting between them. Germline CDR1 is WNHNN and CDR2 is SYGVQD (reference sequence). CDR3 nucleotides: TGCGCCAGCAGTGCCGGACAGCCTGAAGCTTTCTTT. As protein: CASSAGQPEAFF.

The chain couples TRBV5-6 to TRBJ1-2; 9 positions agree with TRBD1. V was clipped by 6 bases and J by 3 bases; unmatched bases: 9. The CDR3 length is 15 residues. Germline CDR1 SGHDT, CDR2 YYEEEE. The CDR3 is CASTPRDRGYYGYTF. In nucleotides, the CDR3 is TGTGCCAGCACTCCACGAGACAGGGGGTACTATGGCTACACCTTC.